This record looks at one T cell receptor (beta chain) sequence and its context. The antigen remains undetermined. Trimming removed 2 bases at V and 5 bases at J, with 12 bases between. There are 14 residues in the CDR3. CDR1 is SGHTA, CDR2 FQGNSA, per germline. The data stem from a study of T cell responses to AZD1222 COVID-19 vaccine. Study-wide background: The analysis combined second doses at about 4 or about 12 weeks. Whole-study results and caveats: The study found Spike-specific TCR breadth and depth rose after two AZD1222 doses. Reports indicate that nearly half of spike-specific TCRs are directed at unmutated variant regions. Researchers report vaccine-associated CD4 TCRs spanning spike, with dominance at 160-218 and 743-854.

Data came from immunoSEQ multiplex PCR; TCRdb stores just in-frame clones and leaves some out. The sample includes 95,000 to 150,000 clones, 87% of them seen just once. This rearrangement joins TRBV7-2 to TRBJ2-5; a possible D gene is TRBD1 (5 bases). The receptor comes from an adult in good health. This material consisted of peripheral blood, taken on day 0 of AZD1222 vaccination. The CDR3 nucleotides are TGTGCCAGCAGCTTATGGGCAGGGTCTGAGACCCAGTACTTC. Amino acids: CASSLWAGSETQYF.